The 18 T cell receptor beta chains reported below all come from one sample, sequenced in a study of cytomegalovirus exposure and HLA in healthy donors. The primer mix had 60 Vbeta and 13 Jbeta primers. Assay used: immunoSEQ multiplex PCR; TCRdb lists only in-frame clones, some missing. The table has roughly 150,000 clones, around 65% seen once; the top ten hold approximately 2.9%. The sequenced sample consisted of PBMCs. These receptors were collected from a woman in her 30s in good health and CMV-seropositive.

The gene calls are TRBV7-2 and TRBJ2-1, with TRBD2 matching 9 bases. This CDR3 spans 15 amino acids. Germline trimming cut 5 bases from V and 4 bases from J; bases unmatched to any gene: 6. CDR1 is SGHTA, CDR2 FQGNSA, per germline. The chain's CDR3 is CASSPWTSAYNEQFF. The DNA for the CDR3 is TGTGCCAGCAGCCCTTGGACTAGCGCTTACAATGAGCAGTTCTTC.

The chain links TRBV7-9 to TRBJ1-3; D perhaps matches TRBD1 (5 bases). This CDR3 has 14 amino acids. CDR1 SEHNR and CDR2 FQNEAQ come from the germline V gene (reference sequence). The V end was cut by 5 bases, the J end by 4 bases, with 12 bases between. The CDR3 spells CASSDRNRGNTIYF. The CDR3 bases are TGTGCCAGCAGCGACAGAAACAGGGGAAACACCATATATTTT.

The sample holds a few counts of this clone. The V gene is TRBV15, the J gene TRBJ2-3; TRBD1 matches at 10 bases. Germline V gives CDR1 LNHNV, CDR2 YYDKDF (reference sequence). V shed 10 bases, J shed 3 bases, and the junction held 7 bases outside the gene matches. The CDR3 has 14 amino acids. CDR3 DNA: TGTGCCATCCGACAGGGGGCTTGGACAGATACGCAGTATTTT. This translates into CAIRQGAWTDTQYF.

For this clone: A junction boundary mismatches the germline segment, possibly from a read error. CDR3 sequence reads: CASTLQGQGAGNTIYF. DNA of the CDR3: TGTGCCAGCACCTTGCAGGGACAGGGGGCTGGAAACACCATATATTTT. V and J are TRBV5-5 and TRBJ1-3; 11 bases match TRBD1. This CDR3 is 16 amino acids long. The germline V gene encodes CDR1 SGHKS and CDR2 YYEKEE (reference sequence).

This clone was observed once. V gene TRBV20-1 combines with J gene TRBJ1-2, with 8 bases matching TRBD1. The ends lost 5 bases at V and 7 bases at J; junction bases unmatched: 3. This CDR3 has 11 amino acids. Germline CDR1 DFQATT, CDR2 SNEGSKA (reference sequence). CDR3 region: CSAGQGRGYTF. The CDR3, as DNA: TGCAGTGCTGGACAGGGTCGTGGCTACACCTTC.

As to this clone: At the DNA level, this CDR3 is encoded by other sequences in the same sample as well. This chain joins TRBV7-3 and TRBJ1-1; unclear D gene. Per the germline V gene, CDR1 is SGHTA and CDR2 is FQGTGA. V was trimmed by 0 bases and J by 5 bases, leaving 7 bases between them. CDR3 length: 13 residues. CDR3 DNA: TGTGCCAGCAGCTTAACAGGCGGGACTGAAGCTTTCTTT. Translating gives CASSLTGGTEAFF.

CDR3 nucleotides: TGTGCCAGCAGCCCGACAGGGGCCGGCTACACCTTC. Translating it yields CASSPTGAGYTF. The chain joins TRBV4-2 to TRBJ1-2, with 8 bases fitting TRBD1. The CDR3 length is 12 residues. The V gene end was trimmed by 4 bases and the J gene end by 8 bases; junction bases not matched to a gene: 3. CDR1 and CDR2 (germline): LGHNA, YNFKEQ.

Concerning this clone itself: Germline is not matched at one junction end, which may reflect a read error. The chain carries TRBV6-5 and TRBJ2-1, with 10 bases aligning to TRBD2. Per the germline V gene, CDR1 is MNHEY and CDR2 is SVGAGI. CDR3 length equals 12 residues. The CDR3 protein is CASSYLAGDMVF. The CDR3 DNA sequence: TGTGCCAGCAGTTACCTAGCGGGAGATATGGTCTTC.

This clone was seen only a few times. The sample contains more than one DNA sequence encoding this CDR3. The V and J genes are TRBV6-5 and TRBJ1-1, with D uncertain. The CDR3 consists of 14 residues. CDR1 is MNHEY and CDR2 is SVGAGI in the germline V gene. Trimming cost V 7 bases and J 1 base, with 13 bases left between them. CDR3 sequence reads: CASKASQANTEAFF. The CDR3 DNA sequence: TGTGCCAGCAAGGCCAGCCAGGCGAACACTGAAGCTTTCTTT.

The CDR3 is CASSYSGGLYNEQFF. The CDR3 region has the DNA TGTGCCAGCAGTTATAGCGGGGGGCTCTACAATGAGCAGTTCTTC. J is TRBJ2-1 and V is TRBV28; 10 nucleotides agree with TRBD2. V trimming: 4 bases; J trimming: 3 bases; junction bases outside the gene matches: 3. Germline V gene lookup returns CDR1 MDHEN and CDR2 SYDVKM. This CDR3 has 15 amino acids.

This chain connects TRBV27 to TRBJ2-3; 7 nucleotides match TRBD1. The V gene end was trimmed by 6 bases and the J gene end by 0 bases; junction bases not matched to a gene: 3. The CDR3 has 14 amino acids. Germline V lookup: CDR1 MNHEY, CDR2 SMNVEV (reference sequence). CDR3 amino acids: CASRRTGSTDTQYF. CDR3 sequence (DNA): TGTGCCAGCAGAAGGACAGGTAGCACAGATACGCAGTATTTT.

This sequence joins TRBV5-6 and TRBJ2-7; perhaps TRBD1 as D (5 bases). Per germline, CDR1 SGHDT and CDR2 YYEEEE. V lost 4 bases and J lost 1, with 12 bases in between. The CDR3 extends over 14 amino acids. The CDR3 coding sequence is TGTGCCAGCAGCCGCGACAGTAGATCCTACGAGCAGTACTTC. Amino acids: CASSRDSRSYEQYF.

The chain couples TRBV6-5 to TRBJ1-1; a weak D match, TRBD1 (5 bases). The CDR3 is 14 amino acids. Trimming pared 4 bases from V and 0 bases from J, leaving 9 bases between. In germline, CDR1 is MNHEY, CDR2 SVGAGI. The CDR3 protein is CASSFGGVNTEAFF. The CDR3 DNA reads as TGTGCCAGCAGTTTTGGAGGGGTGAACACTGAAGCTTTCTTT.

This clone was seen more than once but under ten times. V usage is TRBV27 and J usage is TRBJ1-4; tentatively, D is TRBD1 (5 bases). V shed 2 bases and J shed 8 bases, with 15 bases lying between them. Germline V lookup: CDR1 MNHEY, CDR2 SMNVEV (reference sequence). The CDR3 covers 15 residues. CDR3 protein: CASSLEARVREKLFF. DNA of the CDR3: TGTGCCAGCAGTTTAGAGGCCAGGGTGAGGGAAAAACTGTTTTTT.

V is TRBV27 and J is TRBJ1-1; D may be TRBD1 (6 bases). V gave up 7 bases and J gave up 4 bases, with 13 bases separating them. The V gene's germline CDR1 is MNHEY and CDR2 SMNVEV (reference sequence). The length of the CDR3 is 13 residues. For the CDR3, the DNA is TGTGCCAGCATACTCAGGGGTGGCACTGAAGCTTTCTTT. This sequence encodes CASILRGGTEAFF.

CDR3 in DNA: TGCAGCGTTGAAGGCCAGGGCAAATACAAGCAGTACTTC. Encoded protein: CSVEGQGKYKQYF. This chain links TRBV29-1 with TRBJ2-7; possible D gene TRBD1, 5 bases. The length of the CDR3 is 13 residues. CDR1 SQVTM and CDR2 ANQGSEA come from the germline V gene. Trimming removed 1 base at V and 8 bases at J, with 15 bases between.

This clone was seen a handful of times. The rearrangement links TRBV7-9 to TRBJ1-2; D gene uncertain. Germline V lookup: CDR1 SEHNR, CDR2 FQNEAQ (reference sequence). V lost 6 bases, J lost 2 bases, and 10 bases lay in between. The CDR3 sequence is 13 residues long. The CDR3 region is CASREAGNYGYTF. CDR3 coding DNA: TGTGCCAGCAGGGAGGCGGGAAACTATGGCTACACCTTC. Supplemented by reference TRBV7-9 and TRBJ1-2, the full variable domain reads DTGVSQNPRHKITKRGQNVTFRCDPISEHNRLYWYRQTLGQGPEFLTYFQNEAQLEKSRLLSDRFSAERPKGSFSTLEIQRTEQGDSAMYLCASREAGNYGYTFGSGTRLTVV.

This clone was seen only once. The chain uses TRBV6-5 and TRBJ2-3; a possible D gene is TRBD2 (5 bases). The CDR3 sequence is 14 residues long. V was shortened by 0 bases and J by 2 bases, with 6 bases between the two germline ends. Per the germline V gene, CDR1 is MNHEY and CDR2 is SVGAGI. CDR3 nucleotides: TGTGCCAGCAGTTACTCGGACTTCACAGATACGCAGTATTTT. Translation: CASSYSDFTDTQYF.